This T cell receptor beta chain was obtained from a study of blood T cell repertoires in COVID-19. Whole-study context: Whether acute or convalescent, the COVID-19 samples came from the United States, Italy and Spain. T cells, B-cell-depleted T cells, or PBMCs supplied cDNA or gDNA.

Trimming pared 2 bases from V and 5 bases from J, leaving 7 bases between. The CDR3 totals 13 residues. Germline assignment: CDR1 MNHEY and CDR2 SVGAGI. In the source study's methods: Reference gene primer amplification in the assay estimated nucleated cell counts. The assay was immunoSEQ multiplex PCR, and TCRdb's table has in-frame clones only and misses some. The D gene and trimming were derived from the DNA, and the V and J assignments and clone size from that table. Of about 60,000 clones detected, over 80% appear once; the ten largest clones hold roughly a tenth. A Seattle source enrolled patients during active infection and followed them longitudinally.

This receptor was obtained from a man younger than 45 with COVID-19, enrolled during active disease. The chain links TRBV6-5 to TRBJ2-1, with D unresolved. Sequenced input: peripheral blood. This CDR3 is CASSYHENNEQFF. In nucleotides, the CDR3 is TGTGCCAGCAGTTACCATGAGAACAATGAGCAGTTCTTC.